The 24 T cell receptor beta chains presented below share a single source sample, sequenced in a study of shared clonotypes between healthy human individuals. Assay: immunoSEQ multiplex PCR; the TCRdb copy retains only in-frame clones and omits some. The data contain around 600,000 clones, around 96% of them singletons. Positive CCR7 selection of CD45RO-negative cells yielded the naive CD8 cells, and terminally differentiated effector memory CD45RA+ cells were excluded. Material for sequencing was naive CD8+ T cells sorted from blood. The source is a woman younger than 45 in good health.

The chain links TRBV19 to TRBJ2-2, with D possibly TRBD1 on 5 matching bases. The CDR3 runs to 18 residues. With 3 bases removed from V and 4 bases from J, the gap between germline ends came to 21 bases. Germline assignment: CDR1 LNHDA and CDR2 SQIVND (reference sequence). The CDR3 coding sequence is TGTGCCAGTAGTATTTTCGGCCCCTCAGGGTTGGGCACCGGGGAGCTGTTTTTT. It codes for CASSIFGPSGLGTGELFF.

V and J are TRBV28 and TRBJ2-7; 9 bases are shared with TRBD1. The V gene's germline CDR1 is MDHEN and CDR2 SYDVKM. The CDR3 loop spans 15 amino acids. Trimming at V came to 6 bases and at J to 4 bases, leaving 10 bases not matched to a gene. The CDR3 coding sequence is TGTGCCAGCAGCGCTGTCGCGGACAGGGGTTACGAGCAGTACTTC. Protein product: CASSAVADRGYEQYF. Variable domain in full (rest from reference TRBV28 and TRBJ2-7): DVKVTQSSRYLVKRTGEKVFLECVQDMDHENMFWYRQDPGLGLRLIYFSYDVKMKEKGDIPEGYSVSREKKERFSLILESASTNQTSMYLCASSAVADRGYEQYFGPGTRLTVT.

The chain links TRBV5-6 to TRBJ2-3; D call uncertain. Germline CDR1 and CDR2: SGHDT and YYEEEE. V gave up 3 bases and J gave up 0 bases, with 5 bases separating them. This CDR3 comprises 13 residues. The CDR3 sequence is CASSWGSTDTQYF. CDR3 nucleotides: TGTGCCAGCAGCTGGGGTAGCACAGATACGCAGTATTTT.

The chain is built from TRBV5-1 and TRBJ2-1; D gene unclear. The CDR3 spans 16 residues. The V and J ends lost 0 bases and 5 bases respectively, with 15 bases between them. In germline, CDR1 is SGHRS, CDR2 YFSETQ. The CDR3 sequence is CASSLAGPRGHNEQFF. The CDR3 coding sequence is TGCGCCAGCAGCTTGGCCGGTCCACGTGGGCACAATGAGCAGTTCTTC.

The V gene is TRBV28, the J gene TRBJ1-5; tentative D call: TRBD1 (5 bases). The CDR3 consists of 14 residues. The V gene's germline CDR1 is MDHEN and CDR2 SYDVKM. The germline V and J ends were trimmed by 3 bases and 7 bases, with 13 bases remaining between them. The CDR3 DNA sequence: TGTGCCAGCAGTTTTAGGGGATCCGAACAGCCCCAGCATTTT. Its protein product is CASSFRGSEQPQHF.

This chain links TRBV19 with TRBJ2-2; D is unresolved. The germline V gene encodes CDR1 LNHDA and CDR2 SQIVND (reference sequence). V lost 9 bases, J lost 6 bases, and 11 bases lay in between. CDR3 size: 12 residues. The DNA for the CDR3 is TGTGCCAGCCCGGACGTTTCCGGGGAGCTGTTTTTT. This gives the protein CASPDVSGELFF.

The J gene is TRBJ2-1, the V gene TRBV7-9; no firm D call. The germline V and J ends were trimmed by 4 bases and 5 bases, with 15 bases remaining between them. From germline, CDR1 is SEHNR and CDR2 FQNEAQ (reference sequence). The CDR3 consists of 15 residues. Here the CDR3 reads CASSSRAEPNNEQFF. DNA of the CDR3: TGTGCCAGCAGCTCAAGGGCGGAGCCCAACAATGAGCAGTTCTTC.

This chain links TRBV5-1 with TRBJ1-3, with TRBD1 matching over 8 bases. The germline CDR1 and CDR2 sequences are SGHRS and YFSETQ. This CDR3 comprises 14 residues. V dropped 4 bases and J dropped 8; count of bases not matched to a gene: 8. The CDR3 region has the DNA TGCGCCAGCAGCGCCGGACAGGGTAGCGACACCATATATTTT. Protein product: CASSAGQGSDTIYF.

Remarks on this clone: Within the sample, other DNA sequences also encode this same CDR3. J is TRBJ2-7 and V is TRBV7-9; D is possibly TRBD1 (5 bases). Germline CDR1 and CDR2: SEHNR and FQNEAQ (reference sequence). The CDR3 length is 13 residues. V was trimmed by 1 base and J by 3 bases, leaving 7 bases between them. As DNA, the CDR3 is TGTGCCAGCAGCTTAGGGACAAACTACGAGCAGTACTTC. Protein: CASSLGTNYEQYF.

J is TRBJ1-2 and V is TRBV29-1; D is unclear. V was clipped by 4 bases and J by 5 bases, with 11 bases between them. The CDR3 is made up of 12 amino acids. CDR1 and CDR2 (germline): SQVTM, ANQGSEA. The CDR3 sequence: CSVVVEGYGYTF. In DNA form, the CDR3 reads TGCAGCGTTGTGGTGGAGGGTTATGGCTACACCTTC.

CDR3 sequence reads: CASSYLLQSGSHEQFF. The CDR3 nucleotides are TGTGCCAGCAGTTACCTTCTCCAAAGCGGGAGCCATGAGCAGTTCTTC. The chain combines TRBV6-6 with TRBJ2-1; 8 positions match TRBD2. V dropped 2 bases and J dropped 8; count of bases not matched to a gene: 11. CDR1 is MNHNY, CDR2 SVGAGI, per germline (reference sequence). This CDR3 spans 16 amino acids.

The rearrangement uses TRBV4-2 and TRBJ2-7; 11 bases map to TRBD2. Germline-derived CDR1 and CDR2 are LGHNA and YNFKEQ. V lost 5 bases to trimming and J lost 5 bases; unmatched junction nucleotides: 8. The CDR3 has 15 amino acids. CDR3 DNA sequence: TGTGCCAGCAGCTTGTTACTAGCGGGAGCGGACGAGCAGTACTTC. It encodes CASSLLLAGADEQYF.

The chain has TRBV27 and TRBJ2-1; D unresolved. Germline CDR1 reads MNHEY; CDR2 reads SMNVEV (reference sequence). CDR3 size: 14 residues. V was shortened by 5 bases and J by 2 bases, with 10 bases between the two germline ends. The CDR3 here is CASSPIGPYNEQFF. The CDR3 coding sequence is TGTGCCAGCAGTCCAATAGGGCCCTACAATGAGCAGTTCTTC.

CDR3 protein: CASIPWSQTSQYEQYF. The CDR3 region has the DNA TGTGCCAGCATCCCCTGGAGCCAGACTAGCCAATACGAGCAGTACTTC. The gene calls are TRBV5-6 and TRBJ2-7, with 7 bases that match TRBD2. Germline values: CDR1 SGHDT, CDR2 YYEEEE. CDR3 size: 16 residues. J was trimmed by 4 bases and V by 6 bases; bases with no gene match: 16.

V gene TRBV28 combines with J gene TRBJ2-2, with 12 bases that match TRBD2. Trimming cost V 6 bases and J 5 bases; bases outside gene matches: 16. CDR3 length: 19 residues. Per germline, CDR1 MDHEN and CDR2 SYDVKM. The CDR3 reads CASSPGTSGPETPTGELFF. The CDR3 DNA reads as TGTGCCAGCAGCCCCGGGACTAGCGGGCCCGAGACACCGACCGGGGAGCTGTTTTTT.

This chain links TRBV7-9 with TRBJ1-1; D is perhaps TRBD1 (6 bases). The CDR3 consists of 14 residues. Germline V gene data show CDR1 as SEHNR and CDR2 as FQNEAQ (reference sequence). The germline V and J ends were trimmed by 5 bases and 1 base, with 11 bases remaining between them. Here the CDR3 DNA reads TGTGCCAGCAGCACCCGGACAGCGAACACTGAAGCTTTCTTT. Translated: CASSTRTANTEAFF.

V gene TRBV6-5 combines with J gene TRBJ1-4; D perhaps matches TRBD1 (6 bases). The germline V and J ends were trimmed by 5 bases and 10 bases, with 14 bases remaining between them. CDR1 and CDR2 (germline): MNHEY, SVGAGI. The CDR3 spans 13 residues. The CDR3 here is CASSNTGLGKLFF. CDR3 sequence (DNA): TGTGCCAGCAGTAATACAGGGTTAGGAAAACTGTTTTTT.

The chain has TRBV27 and TRBJ2-2, with D unclear. Germline V lookup: CDR1 MNHEY, CDR2 SMNVEV (reference sequence). The CDR3 spans 17 residues. Trimming cost V 1 base and J 0 bases, with 12 bases left between them. The CDR3 loop is CASSLYLEAANTGELFF. Here the CDR3 DNA reads TGTGCCAGCAGTTTATACCTTGAGGCCGCGAACACCGGGGAGCTGTTTTTT.

This rearrangement joins TRBV29-1 to TRBJ1-2; no clear D gene. The V and J ends lost 3 bases and 4 bases respectively, with 9 bases between them. The CDR3 extends over 12 amino acids. Germline V lookup: CDR1 SQVTM, CDR2 ANQGSEA. DNA of the CDR3: TGCAGCGTTGAGGCAGTAAGCTATGGCTACACCTTC. Translation gives CSVEAVSYGYTF.

The chain uses TRBV4-1 and TRBJ1-1; D perhaps matches TRBD1 (5 bases). Germline V gene data show CDR1 as MGHRA and CDR2 as YSYEKL. This CDR3 is built from 15 residues. V was trimmed by 1 base and J by 4 bases, leaving 13 bases between them. Here the CDR3 DNA reads TGCGCCAGCAGCCAAGCGGGGTGGGGCGGCACTGAAGCTTTCTTT. Translated, it gives CASSQAGWGGTEAFF.

The V call is TRBV27, the J call TRBJ2-7; 9 bases match TRBD2. The V segment lost 2 bases and the J segment 3 bases; nucleotides outside the gene matches: 11. Germline V CDR1 and CDR2: MNHEY, SMNVEV (reference sequence). The CDR3 loop spans 17 amino acids. The CDR3 DNA sequence: TGTGCCAGCAGTTTAAGTTTACCGCTAGCGGGAAACTACGAGCAGTACTTC. This encodes CASSLSLPLAGNYEQYF.

This chain's CDR3 is CASSVGLAGGRNEQYF. The CDR3, as DNA: TGTGCCAGCAGCGTAGGACTAGCGGGAGGAAGGAACGAGCAGTACTTC. The V and J genes are TRBV9 and TRBJ2-7, with TRBD2 matching 13 bases. The CDR3 totals 16 residues. The germline CDR1 and CDR2 sequences are SGDLS and YYNGEE. The V segment lost 0 bases and the J segment 5 bases; nucleotides outside the gene matches: 5.

V and J are TRBV7-9 and TRBJ2-1; TRBD2 matches at 9 bases. Looked up from germline, CDR1 is SEHNR and CDR2 is FQNEAQ (reference sequence). This CDR3 spans 17 amino acids. V shed 2 bases and J 1 base; nucleotides not matched to a gene: 6. Here the CDR3 DNA reads TGTGCCAGCAGCTTAATTGCGGGAGGGCCATCCTACAATGAGCAGTTCTTC. It yields the protein CASSLIAGGPSYNEQFF. Filled out from reference TRBV7-9 and TRBJ2-1, the complete variable domain reads DTGVSQNPRHKITKRGQNVTFRCDPISEHNRLYWYRQTLGQGPEFLTYFQNEAQLEKSRLLSDRFSAERPKGSFSTLEIQRTEQGDSAMYLCASSLIAGGPSYNEQFFGPGTRLTVL.

The chain carries TRBV19 and TRBJ2-7, with D tentatively TRBD2 (5 bases). V lost 3 bases and J 4 bases, leaving 16 bases between the germline ends. CDR1 is LNHDA and CDR2 is SQIVND in the germline V gene (reference sequence). The CDR3 has 15 amino acids. The CDR3 region has the DNA TGTGCCAGTAGTATTCGGGGTTTCGGAAATTACGAGCAGTACTTC. It is translated as CASSIRGFGNYEQYF. The full variable domain, completed using reference TRBV19 and TRBJ2-7, is DGGITQSPKYLFRKEGQNVTLSCEQNLNHDAMYWYRQDPGQGLRLIYYSQIVNDFQKGDIAEGYSVSREKKESFPLTVTSAQKNPTAFYLCASSIRGFGNYEQYFGPGTRLTVT.